The 21 T cell receptor beta chains below were found in one sample sequenced in a study of sequential checkpoint blockade in melanoma. Libraries were prepared by immunoSEQ multiplex PCR; TCRdb keeps only in-frame clonotypes and omits some of them. The sample consists of 15,000 to 20,000 clones, approximately 26% of them appearing once. Regarding treatment: randomized to nivolumab then ipilimumab (arm A) or the reverse (arm B). The sequences come from tumor tissue (inferred from file names), collected from a patient given nivolumab and ipilimumab in sequence. These receptors were collected from a human donor with melanoma.

The V call is TRBV29-1, the J call TRBJ2-1; D is perhaps TRBD1 or TRBD2 (5 bases each). Germline lookup yields CDR1 SQVTM and CDR2 ANQGSEA. Trimming removed 3 bases from V and 7 bases from J, with 13 bases in between. The CDR3 length is 13 residues. Written as DNA, the CDR3 is TGCAGCGTTGACGGGGCCGGGTATAATGAGCAGTTCTTC. Translated: CSVDGAGYNEQFF.

The chain is built from TRBV18 and TRBJ2-6; D unresolved. CDR1 and CDR2 (germline): KGHSH, LQKENI. CDR3 length: 15 residues. Deletions cut 3 bases from V and 2 bases from J, with 8 bases between. CDR3 in DNA: TGTGCCAGCTCACCTGACCAGGCTGGGGCCAACGTCCTGACTTTC. Its protein product is CASSPDQAGANVLTF.

This chain connects TRBV12-2 to TRBJ2-7; the table's D call of TRBD1 was not tested on the DNA. TRBV12-2 is described as a pseudogene. The CDR3 covers 14 residues. The CDR3 sequence is CASKTGAPAYEQYF. For the CDR3, the DNA is TGTGCCAGTAAAACAGGGGCCCCAGCCTACGAGCAGTACTTC.

There are a few counts of this clone. The chain recombines TRBV28 with TRBJ2-5; 9 nucleotides agree with TRBD2. J was trimmed by 2 bases and V by 5 bases; bases with no gene match: 15. The CDR3 spans 18 residues. The V gene's germline CDR1 is MDHEN and CDR2 SYDVKM. CDR3 nucleotide sequence: TGTGCCAGCAGTAAGGGTGGGCTAGCGGGACTCGAACAAGAGACCCAGTACTTC. It is translated as CASSKGGLAGLEQETQYF.

The gene calls are TRBV6-8 and TRBJ2-7; no firm D call. The CDR3 length is 13 residues. CDR1 is MNHGY and CDR2 is SAAAGT in the germline V gene. V lost 10 bases to trimming and J lost 3 bases, with 16 bases between them. The CDR3 here is CAIRKTESYEQYF. The CDR3 region has the DNA TGTGCCATCAGAAAGACGGAAAGCTACGAGCAGTACTTC.

The chain carries TRBV28 and TRBJ2-1, with TRBD2 identical over 10 bases. The CDR3 length is 16 residues. Germline CDR1 and CDR2: MDHEN and SYDVKM. V was clipped by 8 bases and J by 7 bases; unmatched bases: 14. DNA of the CDR3: TGTGCCAGCTCCCAGGTCGCTAGCGGGAGATCAAATGAGCAGTTCTTC. Translating it yields CASSQVASGRSNEQFF.

This clone occurred many times. This chain connects TRBV11-3 to TRBJ2-5; TRBD2 aligns across 7 bases. The V gene end was trimmed by 1 base and the J gene end by 2 bases; junction bases not matched to a gene: 4. Germline V gives CDR1 SGHNT, CDR2 YENEEA. The CDR3 is 15 residues long. This CDR3 is CASSLVASGQETQYF. For the CDR3, the DNA is TGTGCCAGCAGCTTAGTAGCTAGCGGACAAGAGACCCAGTACTTC.

The chain couples TRBV6-7 to TRBJ2-1; no firm D call. TRBV6-7 is assigned to the ORF class and has an uncertain function. V was cut by 5 bases and J by 6 bases, with 5 bases left in between. The CDR3 loop spans 11 amino acids. The CDR3 protein is CASSVANEQFF. CDR3 nucleotides: TGTGCCAGCAGTGTAGCCAATGAGCAGTTCTTC.

In this sample, this clone turned up a few times. CDR3 DNA: TGTGCCAGCAGTGATTGGGGACCAAGGGAGACCCAGTACTTC. It encodes CASSDWGPRETQYF. The chain has TRBV6-8 and TRBJ2-5; D may match TRBD1 or TRBD2 (5 bases each). Germline V gene sequence: CDR1 MNHGY, CDR2 SAAAGT. The CDR3 runs 14 residues. Trimming took 5 bases from V and 5 from J, leaving 15 bases between them.

The chain is built from TRBV11-3 and TRBJ1-4; weak D call: TRBD1 (6 bases). Germline loops: CDR1 SGHNT, CDR2 YENEEA. Trimming removed 5 bases from V and 1 base from J, with 11 bases in between. The CDR3 length is 15 residues. The CDR3 here is CASSAGGLTNEKLFF. CDR3 sequence (DNA): TGTGCCAGCAGCGCGGGGGGCTTAACTAATGAAAAACTGTTTTTT.

Of note for this clone: Because the CDR3's place on the DNA is in doubt, the DNA is left out and the CDR3 is given as listed by TCRdb. V usage is TRBV30 and J usage is TRBJ2-1; the D call TRBD1 from the table was never checked on the DNA. Germline CDR1 reads GTSNPN; CDR2 reads SVGIG (reference sequence). The CDR3 region is 12 residues in length, termini included. The CDR3 loop reads CAWSVGQGTKFF.

This clone was detected a few times. J is TRBJ2-7 and V is TRBV28; D is ambiguous. This CDR3 is built from 14 residues. With 2 bases removed from V and 2 bases from J, the gap between germline ends came to 10 bases. Germline assignment: CDR1 MDHEN and CDR2 SYDVKM. CDR3 bases: TGTGCCAGCAGTTTAGTCGCAGAAGCCTACGAGCAGTACTTC. This sequence encodes CASSLVAEAYEQYF.

This clone was counted only a few times. This rearrangement joins TRBV6-8 to TRBJ1-4; the D gene is possibly TRBD1 (5 bases). Germline V gene sequence: CDR1 MNHGY, CDR2 SAAAGT. This CDR3 is 16 amino acids long. V dropped 4 bases and J dropped 0 bases, with 12 bases sitting between them. Here the CDR3 reads CASSSGLLATNEKLFF. The DNA of the CDR3 is TGTGCCAGCAGTTCGGGACTACTCGCAACTAATGAAAAACTGTTTTTT.

This clone has a handful of counts. This chain connects TRBV9 to TRBJ1-3, with TRBD1 identical over 7 bases. J gave up 3 bases and V 4 bases, and 7 bases lay outside the gene matches. Per germline, CDR1 SGDLS and CDR2 YYNGEE. This CDR3 is 15 amino acids long. Here the CDR3 reads CASSSLTGLGNTIYF. As DNA, the CDR3 is TGTGCCAGCAGCTCACTGACAGGGCTTGGAAACACCATATATTTT.

This clone was picked up a small number of times. The chain carries TRBV9 and TRBJ1-2; no clear D gene. Trimming shortened V by 6 bases and J by 0 bases, and 9 bases separated the two germline ends. The CDR3 has 13 amino acids. CDR1 and CDR2 from the germline V gene are SGDLS and YYNGEE. DNA of the CDR3: TGTGCCAGCAAATCTGGCGCTAACTATGGCTACACCTTC. Translation gives CASKSGANYGYTF.

The rearrangement links TRBV9 to TRBJ1-2, with 7 bases aligning to TRBD1. V shed 3 bases, J shed 0 bases, and the junction held 8 bases outside the gene matches. Per germline, CDR1 SGDLS and CDR2 YYNGEE. The CDR3 is 16 amino acids. CDR3 in DNA: TGTGCCAGCAGCGCCCAAGGACAGGCGACTAACTATGGCTACACCTTC. Protein: CASSAQGQATNYGYTF.

The chain recombines TRBV19 with TRBJ2-1, with D possibly TRBD2 on 5 matching bases. The CDR3 sequence is 16 residues long. The V gene lost 6 bases and the J gene lost 0 bases, with 15 bases spanning the gap. Germline loops: CDR1 LNHDA, CDR2 SQIVND (reference sequence). The CDR3 DNA reads TGTGCCAGTAGGGTCGCCAGCGGAAACTCCTACAATGAGCAGTTCTTC. Protein: CASRVASGNSYNEQFF.

In its sample, this clone was seen a few times. The chain employs TRBV9 and TRBJ2-3; D is perhaps TRBD1 (6 bases). Deletions cut 0 bases from V and 6 bases from J, with 23 bases between. This CDR3 contains 18 residues. The germline V gene has CDR1 SGDLS and CDR2 YYNGEE. CDR3 DNA: TGTGCCAGCAGCGTAGCTACACTGGGACACGGGGTAGTGGATACGCAGTATTTT. It encodes CASSVATLGHGVVDTQYF.

The chain recombines TRBV19 with TRBJ2-3, with D perhaps matching TRBD2 (7 bases). The CDR3 has 15 amino acids. V lost 2 bases, J lost 2 bases, and 11 bases lay in between. Germline V gene sequence: CDR1 LNHDA, CDR2 SQIVND (reference sequence). The CDR3 coding sequence is TGTGCCAGTAGTATACGGGGGGCTAACACAGATACGCAGTATTTT. This translates into CASSIRGANTDTQYF. Full variable domain (remainder filled in from reference TRBV19 and TRBJ2-3): DGGITQSPKYLFRKEGQNVTLSCEQNLNHDAMYWYRQDPGQGLRLIYYSQIVNDFQKGDIAEGYSVSREKKESFPLTVTSAQKNPTAFYLCASSIRGANTDTQYFGPGTRLTVL.

J is TRBJ2-7 and V is TRBV28; D is unresolved. From germline, CDR1 is MDHEN and CDR2 SYDVKM. Trimming shortened V by 2 bases and J by 1 base, and 9 bases separated the two germline ends. The CDR3 is 14 residues long. CDR3 sequence (DNA): TGTGCCAGCAGTTTACCTGGGCAGTCCTACGAGCAGTACTTC. Amino acid sequence: CASSLPGQSYEQYF.

This clone was picked up a small number of times. The gene calls are TRBV14 and TRBJ1-6, with D maybe TRBD1 (5 bases). Trimming took off 3 bases at V and 7 bases at J, with 7 bases between the two ends. The CDR3 runs 13 residues. Per germline, CDR1 SGHDN and CDR2 FVKESK. The CDR3: CASSQGTNSPLHF. As DNA, the CDR3 is TGTGCCAGCAGCCAGGGGACCAATTCACCCCTCCACTTT.